This T cell receptor (beta chain) was profiled in a study of regulatory dendritic cells for organ transplantation. General study points: The authors noted considerable between-person heterogeneity in alloreactive memory CD8+ cells. Naive CD4+ and CD8+ repertoires were highly diverse; memory CD8+ was most oligoclonal.

As to this clone: Its antigen remains unknown.

Germline CDR1 reads MRHNA; CDR2 reads SNTAGT. This CDR3 spans 14 amino acids. The V end was cut by 1 base, the J end by 7 bases, with 8 bases between. Some clones are missing from TCRdb's copy, which holds only in-frame ones; the method was immunoSEQ multiplex PCR. The table has fewer than 25,000 clones, about 70% seen once. The origin of this receptor is a human donor in good health. The sequencing sample was made of memory CD4+ T cells from blood. The subset here: CD45RO+ memory T cells. The gene calls are TRBV6-4 and TRBJ1-6; TRBD1 might be the D (5 bases). In DNA, the CDR3 is TGTGCCAGCAGTGACTACGACAGCAATTCACCCCTCCACTTT. Translated, it gives CASSDYDSNSPLHF.